The T cell receptor (beta chain) under discussion was sequenced for a study of CD8+CD57+ T cells in acquired aplastic anemia. At the level of the study: Sorted CD4+ plus CD8+ cells gave DNA averaging about 3 ug. Read counts for CD4+ cells (from healthy donors) averaged around 11 million. Points from the study as a whole: Sharing between patients and controls was observed for twenty-nine CD8+ CDR3 sequences.

This clonotype was seen just once. The antigen remains undetermined. TCR beta VDJ combinations and CDR3 sequences were profiled from genomic DNA. TCRdb re-called the reads through MiXCR, storing one row per CDR3 protein. This table has over 40,000 distinct CDR3 sequences, about 73% appearing once. Germline V CDR1 and CDR2: SNHLY, FYNNEI. The CDR3 covers 14 residues. The V and J ends lost 6 bases and 6 bases, in that order; junction bases with no gene match: 4. This chain links TRBV2 with TRBJ2-3; 12 nucleotides match TRBD1. This sequence was found in a human donor in good health, serving as a control. The sample was sorted CD4+, CD8+, or CD8+CD57+ T cells (not recorded which) from PBMCs. The CDR3 loop is CASRGQGAFDTQYF. CDR3 bases: TGTGCCAGCAGGGGACAGGGGGCATTCGATACGCAGTATTTT.